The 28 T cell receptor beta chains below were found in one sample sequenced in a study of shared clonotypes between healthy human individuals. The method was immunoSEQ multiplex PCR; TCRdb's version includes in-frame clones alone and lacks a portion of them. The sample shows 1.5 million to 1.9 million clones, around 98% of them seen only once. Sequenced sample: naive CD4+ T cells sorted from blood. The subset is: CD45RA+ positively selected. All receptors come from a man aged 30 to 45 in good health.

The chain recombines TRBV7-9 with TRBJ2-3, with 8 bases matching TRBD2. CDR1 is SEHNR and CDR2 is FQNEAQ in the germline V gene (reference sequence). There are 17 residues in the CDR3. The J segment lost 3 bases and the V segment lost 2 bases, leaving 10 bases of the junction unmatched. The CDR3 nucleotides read TGTGCCAGCAGCTTAACGGCTAGCGGGTCCGGTACAGATACGCAGTATTTT. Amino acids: CASSLTASGSGTDTQYF.

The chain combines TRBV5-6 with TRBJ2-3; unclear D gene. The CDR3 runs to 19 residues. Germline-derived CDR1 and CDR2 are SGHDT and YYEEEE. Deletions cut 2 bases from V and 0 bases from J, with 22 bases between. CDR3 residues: CASSFVKLQLSSSTDTQYF. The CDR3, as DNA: TGTGCCAGCAGCTTTGTTAAATTACAGTTATCTTCTAGCACAGATACGCAGTATTTT.

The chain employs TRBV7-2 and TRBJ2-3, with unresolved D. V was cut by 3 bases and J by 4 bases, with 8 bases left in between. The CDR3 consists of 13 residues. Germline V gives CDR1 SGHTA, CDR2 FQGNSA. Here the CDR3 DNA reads TGTGCCAGCAGCTTTCAGCAGGCAGATACGCAGTATTTT. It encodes CASSFQQADTQYF.

DNA for the CDR3: TGCGCCAGCAGCGGGACTCGACCGAACAATGAGCAGTTCTTC. Its protein product is CASSGTRPNNEQFF. The rearrangement uses TRBV10-2 and TRBJ2-1; tentative D call: TRBD2 (6 bases). This CDR3 comprises 14 residues. Germline CDR1 WSHSY, CDR2 SAAADI. V was pared by 6 bases and J by 5 bases, with 14 bases between.

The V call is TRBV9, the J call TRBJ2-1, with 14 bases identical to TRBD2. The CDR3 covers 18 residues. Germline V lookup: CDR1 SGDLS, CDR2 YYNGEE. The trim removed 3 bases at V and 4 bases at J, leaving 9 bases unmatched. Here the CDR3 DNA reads TGTGCCAGCAGCGGAAGGCCGGGACTAGCGGGAGCTTACAATGAGCAGTTCTTC. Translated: CASSGRPGLAGAYNEQFF.

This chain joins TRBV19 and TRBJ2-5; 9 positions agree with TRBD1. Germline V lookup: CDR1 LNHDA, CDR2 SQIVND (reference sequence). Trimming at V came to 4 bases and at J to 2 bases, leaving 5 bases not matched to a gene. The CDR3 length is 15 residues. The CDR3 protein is CASSTGTGRQETQYF. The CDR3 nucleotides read TGTGCCAGTAGTACCGGGACAGGGCGACAAGAGACCCAGTACTTC.

The CDR3 sequence is CATSTGPLDGELFF. CDR3 in DNA: TGTGCCACCAGCACGGGTCCACTTGACGGGGAGCTGTTTTTT. The chain joins TRBV15 to TRBJ2-2; D remains ambiguous. V lost 4 bases and J lost 7, with 13 bases in between. Germline assignment: CDR1 LNHNV and CDR2 YYDKDF (reference sequence). The CDR3 is made up of 14 amino acids.

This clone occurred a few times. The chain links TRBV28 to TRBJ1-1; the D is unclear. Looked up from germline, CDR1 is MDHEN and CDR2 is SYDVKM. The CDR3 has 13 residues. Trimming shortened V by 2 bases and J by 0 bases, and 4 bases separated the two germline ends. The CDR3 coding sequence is TGTGCCAGCAGTTTAAAGGTGAACACTGAAGCTTTCTTT. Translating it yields CASSLKVNTEAFF.

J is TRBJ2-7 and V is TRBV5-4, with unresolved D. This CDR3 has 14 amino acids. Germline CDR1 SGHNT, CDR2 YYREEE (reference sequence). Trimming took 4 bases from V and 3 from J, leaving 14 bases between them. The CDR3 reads CASSLPSPGYEQYF. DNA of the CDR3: TGTGCCAGCAGCCTCCCGTCCCCAGGCTACGAGCAGTACTTC.

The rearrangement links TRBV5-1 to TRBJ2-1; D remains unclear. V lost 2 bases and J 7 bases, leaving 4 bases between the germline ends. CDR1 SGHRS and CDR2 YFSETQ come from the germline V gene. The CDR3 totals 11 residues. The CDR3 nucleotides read TGCGCCAGCAGCTTTAAGAATGAGCAGTTCTTC. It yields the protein CASSFKNEQFF.

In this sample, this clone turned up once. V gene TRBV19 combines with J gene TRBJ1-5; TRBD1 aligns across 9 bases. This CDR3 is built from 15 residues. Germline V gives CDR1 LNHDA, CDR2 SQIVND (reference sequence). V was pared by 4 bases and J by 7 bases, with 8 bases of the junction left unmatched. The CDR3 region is CASSRNRGLDQPQHF. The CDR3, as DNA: TGTGCCAGTAGTAGGAACAGGGGGCTGGACCAGCCCCAGCATTTT.

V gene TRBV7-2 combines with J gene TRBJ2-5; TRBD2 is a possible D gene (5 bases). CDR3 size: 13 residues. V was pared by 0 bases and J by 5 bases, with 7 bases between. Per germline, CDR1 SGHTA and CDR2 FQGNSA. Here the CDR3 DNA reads TGTGCCAGCAGCTTAGCGCCGGGGGAGACCCAGTACTTC. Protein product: CASSLAPGETQYF.

The CDR3 DNA is TGTGCCAGCAGCCCAAGTGTCGGGGAGCTGTTTTTT. Its translation is CASSPSVGELFF. The chain joins TRBV7-6 to TRBJ2-2; D gene uncertain. Looked up from germline, CDR1 is SGHVS and CDR2 is FNYEAQ. The CDR3 covers 12 residues. V was pared by 5 bases and J by 7 bases, with 8 bases between.

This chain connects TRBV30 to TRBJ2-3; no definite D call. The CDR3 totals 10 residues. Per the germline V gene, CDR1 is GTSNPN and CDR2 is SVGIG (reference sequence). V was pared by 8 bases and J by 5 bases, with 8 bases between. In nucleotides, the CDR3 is TGTGCCGGGAAGGGAGATACGCAGTATTTT. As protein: CAGKGDTQYF.

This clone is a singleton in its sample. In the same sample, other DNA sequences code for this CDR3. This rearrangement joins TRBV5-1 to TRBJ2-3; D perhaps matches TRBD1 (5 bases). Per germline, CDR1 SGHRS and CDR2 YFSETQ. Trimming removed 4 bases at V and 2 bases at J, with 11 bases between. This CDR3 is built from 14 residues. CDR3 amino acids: CASSLGQDTDTQYF. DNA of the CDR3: TGCGCCAGCAGCCTGGGGCAGGACACAGATACGCAGTATTTT.

The CDR3 nucleotides are TGCGCCAGCAGCTTGGAAACAGCCGGCACAGATACGCAGTATTTT. Protein: CASSLETAGTDTQYF. This chain links TRBV5-1 with TRBJ2-3; the D is unclear. This CDR3 contains 15 residues. V lost 0 bases and J 1 base, leaving 9 bases between the germline ends. The germline gives CDR1 SGHRS, CDR2 YFSETQ.

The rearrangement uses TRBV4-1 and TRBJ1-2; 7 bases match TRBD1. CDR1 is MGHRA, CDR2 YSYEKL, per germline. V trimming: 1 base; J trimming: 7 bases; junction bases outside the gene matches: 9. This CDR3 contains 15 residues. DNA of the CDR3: TGCGCCAGCAGCCAAGTATCGGACAGGTCTAGTGGCTACACCTTC. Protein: CASSQVSDRSSGYTF.

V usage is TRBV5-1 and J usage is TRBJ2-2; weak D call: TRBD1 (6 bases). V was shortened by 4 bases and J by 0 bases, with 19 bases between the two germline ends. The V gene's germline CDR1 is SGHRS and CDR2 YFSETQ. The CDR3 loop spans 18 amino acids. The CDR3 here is CASSAPGHPNANTGELFF. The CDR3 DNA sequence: TGCGCCAGCAGCGCTCCGGGACATCCAAACGCGAACACCGGGGAGCTGTTTTTT.

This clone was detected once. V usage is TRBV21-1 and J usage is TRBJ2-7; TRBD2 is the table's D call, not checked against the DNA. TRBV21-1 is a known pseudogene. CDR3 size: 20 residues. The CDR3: CASSKDPGSGSRPDWYEQYF. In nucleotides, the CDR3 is TGTGCCAGCAGCAAAGACCCGGGTAGCGGGAGTCGTCCCGACTGGTACGAGCAGTACTTC.

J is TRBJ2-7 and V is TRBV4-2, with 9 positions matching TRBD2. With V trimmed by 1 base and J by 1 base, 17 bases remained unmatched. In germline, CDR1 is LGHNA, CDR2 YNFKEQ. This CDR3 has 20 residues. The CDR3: CASSQALPPEPSGRSYEQYF. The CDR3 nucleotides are TGTGCCAGCAGCCAAGCCCTCCCCCCCGAACCCAGCGGGAGGTCCTACGAGCAGTACTTC.

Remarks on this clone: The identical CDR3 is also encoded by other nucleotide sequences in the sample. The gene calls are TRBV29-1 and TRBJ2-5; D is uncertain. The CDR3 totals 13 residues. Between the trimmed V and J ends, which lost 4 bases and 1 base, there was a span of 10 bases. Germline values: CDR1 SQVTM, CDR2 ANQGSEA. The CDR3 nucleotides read TGCAGCGTTGTCCGTCCCCCCCAAGAGACCCAGTACTTC. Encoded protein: CSVVRPPQETQYF.

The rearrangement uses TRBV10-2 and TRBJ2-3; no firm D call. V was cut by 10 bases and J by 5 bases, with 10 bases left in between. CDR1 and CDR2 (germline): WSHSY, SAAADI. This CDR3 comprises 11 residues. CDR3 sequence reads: CATQEIDTQYF. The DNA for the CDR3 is TGCGCCACTCAGGAAATAGATACGCAGTATTTT.

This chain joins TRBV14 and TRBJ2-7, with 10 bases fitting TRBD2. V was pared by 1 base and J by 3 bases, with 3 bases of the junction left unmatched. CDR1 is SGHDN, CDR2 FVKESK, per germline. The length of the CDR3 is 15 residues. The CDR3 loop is CASSQASGRSYEQYF. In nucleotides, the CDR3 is TGTGCCAGCAGCCAAGCTAGCGGGAGAAGCTACGAGCAGTACTTC.

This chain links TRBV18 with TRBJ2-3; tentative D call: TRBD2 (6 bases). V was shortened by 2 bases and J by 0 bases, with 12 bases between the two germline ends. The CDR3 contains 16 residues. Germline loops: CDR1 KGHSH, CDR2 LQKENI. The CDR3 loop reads CASSPEGAGSTDTQYF. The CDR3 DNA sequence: TGTGCCAGCTCACCAGAGGGAGCGGGTAGCACAGATACGCAGTATTTT.

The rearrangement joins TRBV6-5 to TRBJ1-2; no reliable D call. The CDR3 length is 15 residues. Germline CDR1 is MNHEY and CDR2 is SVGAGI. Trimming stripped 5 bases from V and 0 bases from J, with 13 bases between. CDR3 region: CASSPPPPSNYGYTF. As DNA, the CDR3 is TGTGCCAGCAGTCCACCACCCCCATCTAACTATGGCTACACCTTC.

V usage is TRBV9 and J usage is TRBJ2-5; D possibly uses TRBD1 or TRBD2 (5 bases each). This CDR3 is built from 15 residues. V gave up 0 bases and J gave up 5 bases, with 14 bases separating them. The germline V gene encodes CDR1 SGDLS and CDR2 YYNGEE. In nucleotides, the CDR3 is TGTGCCAGCAGCGTAGCTGCCGGGGCCCGTGAGACCCAGTACTTC. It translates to CASSVAAGARETQYF.

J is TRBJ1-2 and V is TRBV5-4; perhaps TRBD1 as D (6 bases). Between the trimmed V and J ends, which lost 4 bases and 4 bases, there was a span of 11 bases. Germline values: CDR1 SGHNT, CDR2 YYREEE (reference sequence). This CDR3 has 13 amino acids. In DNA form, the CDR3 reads TGTGCCAGCAGCGTAACAGGGAGCTATGGCTACACCTTC. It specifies CASSVTGSYGYTF.

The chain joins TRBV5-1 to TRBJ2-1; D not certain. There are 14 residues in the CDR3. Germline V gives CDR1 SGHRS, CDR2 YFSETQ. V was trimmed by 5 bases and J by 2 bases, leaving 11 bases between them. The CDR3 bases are TGCGCCAGCAGTCCGGGTGGGACCTACAATGAGCAGTTCTTC. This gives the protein CASSPGGTYNEQFF. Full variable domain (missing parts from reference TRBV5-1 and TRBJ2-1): KAGVTQTPRYLIKTRGQQVTLSCSPISGHRSVSWYQQTPGQGLQFLFEYFSETQRNKGNFPGRFSGRQFSNSRSEMNVSTLELGDSALYLCASSPGGTYNEQFFGPGTRLTVL.